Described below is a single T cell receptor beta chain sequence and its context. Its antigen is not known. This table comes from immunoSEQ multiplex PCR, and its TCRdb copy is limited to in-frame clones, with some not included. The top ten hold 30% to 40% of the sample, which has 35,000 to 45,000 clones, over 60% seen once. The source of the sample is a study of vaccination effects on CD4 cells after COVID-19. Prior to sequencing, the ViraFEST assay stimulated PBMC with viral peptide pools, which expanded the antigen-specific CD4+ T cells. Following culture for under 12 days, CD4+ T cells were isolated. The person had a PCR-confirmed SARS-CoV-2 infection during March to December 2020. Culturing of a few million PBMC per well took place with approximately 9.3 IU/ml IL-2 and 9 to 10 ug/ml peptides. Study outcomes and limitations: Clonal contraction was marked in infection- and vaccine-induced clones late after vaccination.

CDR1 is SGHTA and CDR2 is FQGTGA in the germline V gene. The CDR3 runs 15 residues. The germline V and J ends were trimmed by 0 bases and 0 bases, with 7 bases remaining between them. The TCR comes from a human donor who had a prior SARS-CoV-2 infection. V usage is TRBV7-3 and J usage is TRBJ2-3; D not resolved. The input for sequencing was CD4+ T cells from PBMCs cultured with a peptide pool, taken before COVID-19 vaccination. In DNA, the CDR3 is TGTGCCAGCAGCTTAACCACTTCTAGCACAGATACGCAGTATTTT. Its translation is CASSLTTSSTDTQYF. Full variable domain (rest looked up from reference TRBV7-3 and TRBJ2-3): GAGVSQTPSNKVTEKGKYVELRCDPISGHTALYWYRQSLGQGPEFLIYFQGTGAADDSGLPNDRFFAVRPEGSVSTLKIQRTERGDSAVYLCASSLTTSSTDTQYFGPGTRLTVL.